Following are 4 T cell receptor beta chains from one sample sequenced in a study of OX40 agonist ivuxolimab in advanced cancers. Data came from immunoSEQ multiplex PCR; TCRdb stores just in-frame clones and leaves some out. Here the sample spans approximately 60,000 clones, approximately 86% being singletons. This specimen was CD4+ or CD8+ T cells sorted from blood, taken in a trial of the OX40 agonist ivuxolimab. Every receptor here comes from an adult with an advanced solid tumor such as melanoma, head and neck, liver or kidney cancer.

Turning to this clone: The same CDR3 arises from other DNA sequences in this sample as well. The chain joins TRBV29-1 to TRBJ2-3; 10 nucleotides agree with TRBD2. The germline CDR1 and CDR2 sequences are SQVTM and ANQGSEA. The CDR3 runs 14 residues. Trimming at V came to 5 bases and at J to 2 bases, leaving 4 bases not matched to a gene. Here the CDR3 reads CSVRLAGVTDTQYF. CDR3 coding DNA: TGCAGCGTTCGGCTAGCGGGAGTCACAGATACGCAGTATTTT.

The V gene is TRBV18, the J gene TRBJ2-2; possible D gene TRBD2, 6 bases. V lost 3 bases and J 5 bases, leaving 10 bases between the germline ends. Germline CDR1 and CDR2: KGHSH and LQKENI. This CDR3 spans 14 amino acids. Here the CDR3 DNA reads TGTGCCAGCTCACCCCCCGCGGGAACCGGGGAGCTGTTTTTT. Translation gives CASSPPAGTGELFF.

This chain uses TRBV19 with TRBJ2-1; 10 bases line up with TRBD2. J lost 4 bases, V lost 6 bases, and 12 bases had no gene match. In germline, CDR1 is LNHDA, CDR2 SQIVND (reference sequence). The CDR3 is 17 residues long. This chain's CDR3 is CASSRTSSGSRYNEQFF. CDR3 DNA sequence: TGTGCCAGTAGCAGAACTTCTAGCGGGAGCCGGTACAATGAGCAGTTCTTC.

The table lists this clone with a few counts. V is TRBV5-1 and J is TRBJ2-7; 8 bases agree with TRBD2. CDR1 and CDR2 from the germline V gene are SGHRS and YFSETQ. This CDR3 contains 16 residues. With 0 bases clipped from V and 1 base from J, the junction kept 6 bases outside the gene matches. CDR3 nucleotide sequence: TGCGCCAGCAGCTTGGGGCTAGCGGGTCTATCCTACGAGCAGTACTTC. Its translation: CASSLGLAGLSYEQYF. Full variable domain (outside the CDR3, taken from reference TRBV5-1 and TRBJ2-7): KAGVTQTPRYLIKTRGQQVTLSCSPISGHRSVSWYQQTPGQGLQFLFEYFSETQRNKGNFPGRFSGRQFSNSRSEMNVSTLELGDSALYLCASSLGLAGLSYEQYFGPGTRLTVT.